These 18 T cell receptor beta chains share one sample of origin, sequenced in a study of T cells in Graves' hyperthyroidism and ophthalmopathy. TCR beta CDR3 region amplification was performed from RNA transcripts. A first-round RT-PCR of the TCR CDR3 used the HTBI primer set. TCRdb re-derived calls from the multiplex PCR reads in MiXCR, one entry per CDR3 protein. The table records over 500,000 distinct CDR3 sequences, over 45% of them present only once. Material for sequencing was peripheral blood or thyroid tissue (not recorded which). The receptors come from an adult woman with Graves' disease, either hyperthyroidism or ophthalmopathy (not recorded which).

This chain links TRBV29-1 with TRBJ1-4, with 11 bases aligning to TRBD1. This CDR3 spans 14 amino acids. Germline lookup yields CDR1 SQVTM and CDR2 ANQGSEA. V gave up 6 bases and J gave up 8 bases; unmatched junction bases: 8. CDR3 residues: CSVPGTGGDEKLFF. The CDR3, as DNA: TGCAGCGTCCCGGGGACAGGGGGGGACGAAAAACTGTTTTTT. The variable domain in full, with the rest retrieved from reference TRBV29-1 and TRBJ1-4, is SAVISQKPSRDICQRGTSLTIQCQVDSQVTMMFWYRQQPGQSLTLIATANQGSEATYESGFVIDKFPISRPNLTFSTLTVSNMSPEDSSIYLCSVPGTGGDEKLFFGSGTQLSVL.

The rearrangement joins TRBV20-1 to TRBJ1-2; tentative D call: TRBD1 (6 bases). Per the germline V gene, CDR1 is DFQATT and CDR2 is SNEGSKA (reference sequence). The CDR3 is 12 residues long. Trimming left V 3 bases short and J 7 bases short, with 12 bases between. CDR3 in amino acids: CSARVQGSGYTF. The CDR3 DNA reads TGCAGTGCTAGGGTACAGGGCAGTGGCTACACCTTC.

There are a few counts of this clonotype. A much more abundant neighbour one base away suggests this may be a read error. The chain uses TRBV6-5 and TRBJ1-2; D call uncertain. Per the germline V gene, CDR1 is MNHEY and CDR2 is SVGAGI. The CDR3 loop spans 16 amino acids. CDR3 bases: TGTGCCAGCAGTTACTTGTCCAAAGGAGACGGCTATGGCTACGCCTTC. The encoded protein is CASSYLSKGDGYGYAF.

This sequence joins TRBV28 and TRBJ1-1; 11 nucleotides align to TRBD1. Germline CDR1 and CDR2: MDHEN and SYDVKM. The CDR3 totals 13 residues. Trimming took 6 bases from V and 8 from J; bases not matched to a gene: 5. CDR3 DNA: TGTGCCAGCAGAGGACAGGGGGCAGGAGAAGCTTTCTTT. Its translation is CASRGQGAGEAFF.

The chain combines TRBV10-3 with TRBJ1-1, with 9 positions matching TRBD1. Germline assignment: CDR1 ENHRY and CDR2 SYGVKD. This CDR3 spans 13 amino acids. Unmatched junction bases numbered 5, after V lost 10 bases and J lost 2 bases. This CDR3 reads CATVGQGNTEAFF. In nucleotides, the CDR3 is TGTGCCACAGTGGGACAGGGTAACACTGAAGCTTTCTTT.

CDR3 protein: CASRDRGDEGYTF. CDR3 DNA sequence: TGTGCCAGCAGGGACAGGGGTGATGAGGGCTACACCTTC. The chain uses TRBV6-1 and TRBJ1-2; 9 bases agree with TRBD1. Looked up from germline, CDR1 is MNHNS and CDR2 is SASEGT. The ends lost 6 bases at V and 8 bases at J; junction bases unmatched: 7. CDR3 length: 13 residues.

This clonotype has a handful of counts. The rearrangement links TRBV29-1 to TRBJ2-5, with 11 bases identical to TRBD2. This CDR3 region has 15 residues. Germline lookup yields CDR1 SQVTM and CDR2 ANQGSEA. V was pared by 7 bases and J by 7 bases, with 14 bases of the junction left unmatched. CDR3: CSGSLAGGNPRTQYF. The CDR3 nucleotides read TGCAGCGGATCCCTAGCGGGAGGCAACCCGCGGACCCAGTACTTC.

This clonotype was observed once. The gene calls are TRBV10-3 and TRBJ1-1; D unresolved. The length of the CDR3 is 12 residues. V dropped 6 bases and J dropped 5 bases, with 10 bases sitting between them. Germline CDR1 reads ENHRY; CDR2 reads SYGVKD. CDR3 in DNA: TGTGCCATCAGGGGCAGTGGGACTGAAGCTTTCTTT. Translating it yields CAIRGSGTEAFF.

This clonotype was observed a handful of times. V is TRBV4-1 and J is TRBJ2-2; D ambiguous. V shed 0 bases and J shed 0 bases, with 8 bases lying between them. CDR3 size: 16 residues. CDR1 is MGHRA, CDR2 YSYEKL, per germline. The CDR3: CASSQDSRTNTGELFF. The CDR3 DNA reads as TGCGCCAGCAGCCAAGATTCCAGGACGAACACCGGGGAGCTGTTTTTT.

J is TRBJ1-3 and V is TRBV7-9; TRBD1 matches at 8 bases. V lost 1 base, J lost 8 bases, and 1 base stayed unmatched. The CDR3 is made up of 13 amino acids. The germline V gene has CDR1 SEHNR and CDR2 FQNEAQ (reference sequence). The CDR3 sequence: CASSLEQGDTIYF. The CDR3 DNA follows: TGTGCCAGCAGCTTAGAACAGGGGGACACCATATATTTT.

The J gene is TRBJ1-5, the V gene TRBV25-1; 8 nucleotides align to TRBD1. Germline V gene lookup returns CDR1 MGHDK and CDR2 SYGVNS. V lost 5 bases and J lost 7; bases outside the gene matches: 10. The CDR3 is 15 residues long. CDR3 residues: CASSLYQTGEQPQHF. The CDR3 nucleotides read TGTGCCAGCAGTTTATACCAGACAGGGGAACAGCCCCAGCATTTT.

This clonotype has only a few counts. The chain carries TRBV20-1 and TRBJ1-6, with a possible D match to TRBD1 (6 bases). V was trimmed by 3 bases and J by 7 bases, leaving 16 bases between them. The CDR3 has 15 residues. The germline V gene encodes CDR1 DFQATT and CDR2 SNEGSKA (reference sequence). Written as DNA, the CDR3 is TGCAGTGCTAGTAACCCACAGGGTAGAAATTCACCCCTCCACTTT. It yields the protein CSASNPQGRNSPLHF.

This clonotype was found many times. The chain links TRBV4-1 to TRBJ1-2; weak D call: TRBD1 (6 bases). The germline V and J ends were trimmed by 1 base and 2 bases, with 14 bases remaining between them. Germline CDR1 is MGHRA and CDR2 is YSYEKL. The CDR3 runs to 16 residues. As DNA, the CDR3 is TGCGCCAGCAGCCAAGCGGCACAGGGTTGGAACTATGGCTACACCTTC. This translates into CASSQAAQGWNYGYTF.

This clonotype was found many times. The chain has TRBV7-9 and TRBJ2-7; 7 bases fit TRBD1. CDR1 and CDR2 (germline): SEHNR, FQNEAQ (reference sequence). The CDR3 is made up of 13 amino acids. J gave up 0 bases and V 6 bases, and 2 bases lay outside the gene matches. The CDR3 DNA sequence: TGTGCCAGCAGTCGGACAGGCTCCTACGAGCAGTACTTC. This encodes CASSRTGSYEQYF. The variable domain in full, completed from reference TRBV7-9 and TRBJ2-7, reads DTGVSQNPRHKITKRGQNVTFRCDPISEHNRLYWYRQTLGQGPEFLTYFQNEAQLEKSRLLSDRFSAERPKGSFSTLEIQRTEQGDSAMYLCASSRTGSYEQYFGPGTRLTVT.

The gene calls are TRBV9 and TRBJ1-6; 9 nucleotides line up with TRBD1. The germline V gene encodes CDR1 SGDLS and CDR2 YYNGEE. The trim removed 0 bases at V and 10 bases at J, leaving 2 bases unmatched. CDR3 size: 14 residues. The CDR3 reads CASSVAGTGSPLHF. The CDR3, as DNA: TGTGCCAGCAGCGTAGCCGGGACAGGGTCACCCCTCCACTTT.

This clonotype was recorded at least ten times. J is TRBJ2-2 and V is TRBV25-1; D perhaps matches TRBD1 (6 bases). CDR3 size: 13 residues. Germline loops: CDR1 MGHDK, CDR2 SYGVNS. The V end was cut by 7 bases, the J end by 3 bases, with 9 bases between. The CDR3 DNA is TGTGCCAGCACCAGGGGTTACACCGGGGAGCTGTTTTTT. It translates to CASTRGYTGELFF. The entire variable domain, with the rest obtained from reference TRBV25-1 and TRBJ2-2, is as follows: EADIYQTPRYLVIGTGKKITLECSQTMGHDKMYWYQQDPGMELHLIHYSYGVNSTEKGDLSSESTVSRIRTEHFPLTLESARPSHTSQYLCASTRGYTGELFFGEGSRLTVL.

A single count supports this clonotype. CDR3 protein: CASIPRGRYQETQYF. The CDR3 DNA follows: TGTGCCAGCATCCCGCGGGGCCGGTACCAAGAGACCCAGTACTTC. The chain couples TRBV11-1 to TRBJ2-5; tentative D call: TRBD2 (6 bases). CDR3 length equals 15 residues. Germline V gene data show CDR1 as SGHAT and CDR2 as FQDESV (reference sequence). V lost 7 bases to trimming and J lost 0 bases, with 15 bases between them.

There are a few counts of this clonotype. The rearrangement links TRBV15 to TRBJ1-2; D gene ambiguous. Germline loops: CDR1 LNHNV, CDR2 YYDKDF (reference sequence). Trimming cost V 4 bases and J 3 bases, with 15 bases left between them. The CDR3 loop spans 15 amino acids. The CDR3 DNA sequence: TGTGCCACCAGCAACCCCTGGGTCCCTGACTATGGCTACACCTTC. Translation gives CATSNPWVPDYGYTF.